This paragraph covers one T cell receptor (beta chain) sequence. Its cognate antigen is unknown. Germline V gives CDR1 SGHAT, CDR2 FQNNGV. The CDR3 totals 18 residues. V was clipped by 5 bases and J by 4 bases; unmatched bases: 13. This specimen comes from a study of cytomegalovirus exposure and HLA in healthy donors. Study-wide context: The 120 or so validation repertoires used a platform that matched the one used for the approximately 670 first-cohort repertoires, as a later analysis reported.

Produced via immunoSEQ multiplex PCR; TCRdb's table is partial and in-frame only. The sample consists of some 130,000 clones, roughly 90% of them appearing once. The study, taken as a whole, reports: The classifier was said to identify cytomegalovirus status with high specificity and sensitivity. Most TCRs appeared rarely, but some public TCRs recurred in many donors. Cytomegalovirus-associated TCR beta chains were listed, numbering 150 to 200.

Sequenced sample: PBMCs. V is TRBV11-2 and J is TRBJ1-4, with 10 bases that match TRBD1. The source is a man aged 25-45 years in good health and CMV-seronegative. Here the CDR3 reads CASSPRPGQGTFNEKLFF. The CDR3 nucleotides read TGTGCCAGCAGCCCGCGACCGGGACAGGGGACTTTTAATGAAAAACTGTTTTTT.